The T cell receptor (beta chain) described here comes from a study of control samples from healthy donors and cancer patients. The V end lost 5 bases, the J end lost 2 bases, and 12 bases lay between the germline ends. The CDR3 runs to 15 residues. From germline, CDR1 is SGHNT and CDR2 YENEEA. The protocol was immunoSEQ multiplex PCR, while the TCRdb copy is restricted to in-frame clones and leaves out a portion. The sample consists of 90,000 to 100,000 clones, about nine tenths of them appearing once. The sequence was obtained from a woman aged 18-29 years in good health. The sample was blood. The chain combines TRBV11-3 with TRBJ2-2; maybe TRBD1 (6 bases). CDR3 region: CASSVGGTNTGELFF. The DNA of the CDR3 is TGTGCCAGCAGCGTAGGGGGAACTAACACCGGGGAGCTGTTTTTT.